This T cell receptor (beta chain) derives from a study of blood T cell repertoires in COVID-19. Across the whole study: COVID-19 samples from acute and convalescent phases originated in the United States, Italy and Spain. PBMCs, B-cell-depleted T cells, or T cells were the source of the cDNA or gDNA that made up the material.

As processed by the authors: Reference gene primer amplification in the assay estimated nucleated cell counts. Sequenced by immunoSEQ multiplex PCR; TCRdb stores in-frame clones only, minus some. The V and J calls and clone size were taken over from that table, and D and trimming were inferred from the DNA. The sample yields around 270,000 clones, around 88% seen once. V lost 7 bases to trimming and J lost 3 bases; unmatched junction nucleotides: 8. CDR3 length: 15 residues. The germline gives CDR1 MNHEY, CDR2 SVGAGI. Sequencing was carried out using peripheral blood. This receptor was identified in a man aged 40-49 years with acute or convalescent COVID-19. The chain employs TRBV6-5 and TRBJ2-2, with 7 bases matching TRBD2. The CDR3 DNA reads TGTGCCAGCACCCCCGGGACTACTGACACCGGGGAGCTGTTTTTT. This sequence encodes CASTPGTTDTGELFF.